These T cell receptor beta chains were read from a single sample in a study of CXCR3-negative and CXCR3-positive naive CD8 T cells. No DNA is given; TCRdb re-called the 5' RACE reads and lists each CDR3 protein once. The sample yields 49,000 or so distinct CDR3 sequences, of which the top ten take up 0.55% to 0.6%. The sequenced sample was naive CXCR3+ CD8+ T cells from blood. The receptor set was obtained from a human donor in good health. Some clones in this sample may be carry-over from other donors' samples. Both conserved end residues are part of each CDR3. The order of the fields is J gene, V gene, CDR3 protein.

j_gene: TRBJ1-4; v_gene: TRBV7-6; CDR3aa: CASSLEPGGGGLDEKLFF
j_gene: TRBJ2-7; v_gene: TRBV7-3; CDR3aa: CASSPFGGGAYEQYF
j_gene: TRBJ2-7; v_gene: TRBV14; CDR3aa: CASSQDGYEQYF
j_gene: TRBJ2-7; v_gene: TRBV3-1; CDR3aa: CASSWSGTSGFYEQYF
j_gene: TRBJ2-1; v_gene: TRBV28; CDR3aa: CASGGQGPYNEQFF
j_gene: TRBJ2-3; v_gene: TRBV7-8; CDR3aa: CASSVVGFGTADTQYF
j_gene: TRBJ2-7; v_gene: TRBV6-1; CDR3aa: CASRETRTGAHEQYF
j_gene: TRBJ2-2; v_gene: TRBV7-8; CDR3aa: CASSPNAGGGGELFF
j_gene: TRBJ2-1; v_gene: TRBV5-1; CDR3aa: CASSFWTGRLNEQFF
j_gene: TRBJ2-7; v_gene: TRBV12-3/TRBV12-4; CDR3aa: CASSLGTPAYEQYF
j_gene: TRBJ2-3; v_gene: TRBV18; CDR3aa: CASSPDREADTQYF
j_gene: TRBJ1-6; v_gene: TRBV4-3; CDR3aa: CASSEGTGDNSPLHF
j_gene: TRBJ2-7; v_gene: TRBV28; CDR3aa: CASSLLAGRSAEQYF
j_gene: TRBJ2-5; v_gene: TRBV7-9; CDR3aa: CASSPPPAETQYF
j_gene: TRBJ2-7; v_gene: TRBV3-1; CDR3aa: CGSSQDLLRDRGFEQYF
j_gene: TRBJ1-2; v_gene: TRBV4-3; CDR3aa: CASSQDASQGFYGYTF
j_gene: TRBJ2-1; v_gene: TRBV7-9; CDR3aa: CASSPPLGERQFF
j_gene: TRBJ1-2; v_gene: TRBV9; CDR3aa: CASSVVEGPFANYGYTF
j_gene: TRBJ2-2; v_gene: TRBV9; CDR3aa: CASSAGGRPNANTGELFF
j_gene: TRBJ2-5; v_gene: TRBV6-6; CDR3aa: CASIGGRGLETQYF
j_gene: TRBJ2-5; v_gene: TRBV7-7; CDR3aa: CASSSLAGGEETQYF
j_gene: TRBJ1-5; v_gene: TRBV5-8; CDR3aa: CASSLGGTPNQPQHF